These T cell receptor beta chains were read from a single sample in a study of blood T cell repertoires in COVID-19. Here immunoSEQ multiplex PCR was the method, and the copy in TCRdb shows in-frame clones only, minus some. The repertoire holds 210,000 or so clones, with 86% as singletons. Sequences were obtained from peripheral blood. Every receptor here comes from a man aged 45-65 years with acute or convalescent COVID-19. The CDR3 runs from the conserved cysteine through the conserved F or W. A D gene is named only where the DNA matches it firmly. Rows may omit the clone size; those that give it use once, few, many or a size class.

v_gene	j_gene	abundance	d_gene	CDR3nt	CDR3aa
TRBV10-3	TRBJ2-1	NA	TRBD2	TGTGCCATCAGTCTAGCGGGGGGGATTAATGAGCAGTTCTTC	CAISLAGGINEQFF
TRBV6-1	TRBJ2-5	NA	TRBD1	TGTGCCAGCAGTGAATTTGGAGCAGGGGGCCACGAGACCCAGTACTTC	CASSEFGAGGHETQYF
TRBV10-1	TRBJ1-2	few	NA	TGCGCCAGCAGCGCCGACAGTCCCTATGGCTACACCTTC	CASSADSPYGYTF
TRBV5-1	TRBJ1-4	NA	NA	TGCGCCAGCAGCCCGATGGACCCGGGGGAAAAACTGTTTTTT	CASSPMDPGEKLFF
TRBV12-3/TRBV12-4	TRBJ1-1	NA	NA	TGTGCCAGCACCCGACTTGGTGAAGCTTTCTTT	CASTRLGEAFF
TRBV6-5	TRBJ2-7	NA	NA	TGTGCCAGCAGTCAAAGAGGTGGTCCGGGGGAGCAGTACTTC	CASSQRGGPGEQYF
TRBV5-1	TRBJ1-4	few	TRBD1	TGCGCCAGCAGCTCTATGACAGGGGGCATCCGTGAAAAACTGTTTTTT	CASSSMTGGIREKLFF
TRBV5-4	TRBJ2-2	NA	NA	TGTGCCAGCAGCCCCCGGCAGGATCGGAACACCGGGGAGCTGTTTTTT	CASSPRQDRNTGELFF
TRBV7-3	TRBJ2-3	NA	TRBD2	TGTGCCAGCAGCCCCCAGGGACTAGCAGGGGGGAGAGATACGCAGTATTTT	CASSPQGLAGGRDTQYF
TRBV6-5	TRBJ1-2	NA	TRBD1	TGTGCCAGCACTCAGGGACAGGGGTATGGCTACACCTTC	CASTQGQGYGYTF
TRBV27	TRBJ2-5	once	TRBD2	TGTGCCAGCAGTTTGCAAGCGGGGGGGTGGGAGACCCAGTACTTC	CASSLQAGGWETQYF
TRBV6-5	TRBJ1-6	NA	NA	TGTGCCAGCAGAGACGGGGATTCACCCCTCCACTTT	CASRDGDSPLHF
TRBV7-2	TRBJ2-7	few	NA	TGTGCCAGCAGCCTGGGCCTCCGAACCTACGAGCAGTACTTC	CASSLGLRTYEQYF
TRBV7-9	TRBJ2-2	NA	NA	TGTGCCAGCCGCCAGGACAGCCTTTTATGGAACACCGGGGAGCTGTTTTTT	CASRQDSLLWNTGELFF
TRBV30	TRBJ1-5	NA	NA	TGTGCCTGGAGTGTGCCCGGTCAGCCCCAGCATTTT	CAWSVPGQPQHF
TRBV3-1/TRBV3-2	TRBJ1-2	NA	NA	TGTGCCAGCAGCCCCCAGGGTCGCGGCTACACCTTC	CASSPQGRGYTF
TRBV30	TRBJ1-6	NA	NA	TGTGCCTGGGGCCAAACGGATAATTCACCCCTCCACTTT	CAWGQTDNSPLHF
TRBV6-5	TRBJ1-1	few	NA	TGTGCCAGCTTCAGTCAGGGAGGCCGCACTGAAGCTTTCTTT	CASFSQGGRTEAFF